Sequencing of this T cell receptor (beta chain) was carried out in a study of identical twins. Regarding the study as a whole: In drawing conclusions, the study used cross-sectional statistical analysis and did not follow the same donors. There was more out-of-frame TCR alpha sharing in monozygotic twins than models estimated. Twins' excess sharing was less marked for out-of-frame beta sequences.

CDR1 SNHLY and CDR2 FYNNEI come from the germline V gene. V gave up 11 bases and J gave up 6 bases, with 7 bases separating them. The CDR3 sequence is 9 residues long. In its sample, this clonotype was seen many times. Its antigen is not known. A universal primer site was created by template switching, with the cDNA bearing unique molecular identifiers. Each CDR3 protein gets one entry after TCRdb re-called the 5' RACE reads with MiXCR. Among around 1.7 million distinct CDR3 sequences, less than 40% were seen once, and the ten largest hold about 0.27%. The V and J genes are TRBV2 and TRBJ2-5; D is ambiguous. The sequencing sample was made of cord blood. This receptor was identified in a newborn girl in good health. The CDR3 nucleotides are TGTGCCGAAGGAAAGACCCAGTACTTC. Its protein is CAEGKTQYF.